This note documents a single T cell receptor (beta chain) sequence. TCRdb's copy holds only in-frame clones and misses some; the assay was immunoSEQ multiplex PCR. There are approximately 420,000 clones in the sample; 88% occur only once, and under 4% lies in the top ten. The CDR3 is 13 amino acids. Germline V gene sequence: CDR1 LGHDT, CDR2 YNNKEL (reference sequence). V lost 1 base, J lost 6 bases, and 0 bases stayed unmatched. Treatment indicated: roughly 19 received Ad26.COV2.S at low or high dose, single or two shots; a few received placebo; per-sample allocation not given. Samples analyzed were those drawn on day 63 after the first vaccine or placebo injection. This adult donor, from Boston, was 18-55 years old. An Ad26 vector that expressed Wuhan-strain SARS-CoV-2 spike constituted the vaccine. The source of the sample is a study of Ad26.COV2.S vaccination and SARS-CoV-2 variants. Study information: Intramuscularly, Ad26.COV2.S was given either once or twice, 56 days apart.

This sequence was found in a person between 18 and 65 years old who received the Ad26.COV2.S COVID-19 vaccine or a placebo. Source: peripheral blood, taken in a trial of Ad26.COV2.S vaccine versus placebo. The genes are TRBV3-1 (or the pseudogene TRBV3-2) and TRBJ2-3; TRBD2 aligns across 8 bases. CDR3: CASSQAGGDTQYF. CDR3 DNA: TGTGCCAGCAGCCAAGCGGGGGGGGATACGCAGTATTTT.